This TCR beta chain comes out of a study of T cell changes during pregnancy in multiple sclerosis. Clones were sequenced by immunoSEQ multiplex PCR, and TCRdb holds only the in-frame ones, with some missing. The repertoire has around 52,000 clones, around 90% of them found once; the top ten carry approximately 0.21%. The CDR3 runs to 13 residues. CDR1 SGHTA and CDR2 FQGNSA come from the germline V gene. Trimming pared 4 bases from V and 5 bases from J, leaving 11 bases between. The chain joins TRBV7-2 to TRBJ1-2; D is perhaps TRBD1 (6 bases). This specimen was CD4+ T cells from peripheral blood mononuclear cells, taken in the second trimester of pregnancy. This clonotype was obtained from a female donor with multiple sclerosis, enrolled in a pregnancy study. CDR3 protein: CASSYDRKYGYTF. CDR3 nucleotide sequence: TGTGCCAGCAGCTACGACAGGAAATATGGCTACACCTTC.